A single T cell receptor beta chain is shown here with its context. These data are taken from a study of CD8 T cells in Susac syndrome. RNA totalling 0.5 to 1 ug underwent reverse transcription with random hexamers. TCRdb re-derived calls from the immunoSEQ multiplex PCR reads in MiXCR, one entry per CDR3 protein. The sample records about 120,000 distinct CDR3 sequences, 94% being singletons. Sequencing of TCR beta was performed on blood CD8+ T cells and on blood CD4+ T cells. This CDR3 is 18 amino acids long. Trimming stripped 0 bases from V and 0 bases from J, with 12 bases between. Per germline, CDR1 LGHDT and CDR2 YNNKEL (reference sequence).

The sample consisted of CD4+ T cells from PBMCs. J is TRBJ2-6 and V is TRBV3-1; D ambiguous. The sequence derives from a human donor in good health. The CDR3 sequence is CASSQDFRVRSGANVLTF. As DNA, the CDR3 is TGTGCCAGCAGCCAAGATTTCCGGGTACGCTCTGGGGCCAACGTCCTGACTTTC.